The 11 T cell receptor beta chains below come from one sample, sequenced in a study of T-cell reconstitution after alpha-beta-depleted transplantation in children. Library preparation (for TCRbeta) was performed with unique molecular identifiers. TCRdb analysed the PCR reads with MiXCR anew, one entry per CDR3 protein. The repertoire includes some 450,000 distinct CDR3 sequences, around two fifths of them detected once, and roughly a quarter sits in the top ten. The material was PBMCs, obtained before TCRalphabeta/CD19-depleted stem cell transplant. These receptors were collected from a girl aged 2-10 years with aplastic anemia, due to receive a stem cell transplant.

V is TRBV13 and J is TRBJ2-5; D is ambiguous. This CDR3 is built from 14 residues. V was shortened by 1 base and J by 2 bases, with 8 bases between the two germline ends. Germline CDR1 PRHDT, CDR2 FYEKMQ (reference sequence). CDR3 amino acids: CASSLDTRQETQYF. DNA of the CDR3: TGTGCCAGCAGCTTAGACACTCGTCAAGAGACCCAGTACTTC.

This clonotype was seen a few times. This CDR3 is CASSPRTPAGEQYF. The CDR3 region has the DNA TGTGCCAGCAGCCCCAGGACCCCGGCGGGTGAGCAGTACTTC. This chain connects TRBV13 to TRBJ2-7; the D gene is possibly TRBD2 (5 bases). This CDR3 is built from 14 residues. V lost 5 bases, J lost 7 bases, and 18 bases lay in between. Looked up from germline, CDR1 is PRHDT and CDR2 is FYEKMQ (reference sequence).

The V gene is TRBV7-3, the J gene TRBJ1-5; 7 bases fit TRBD1. The CDR3 is 17 residues long. CDR1 and CDR2 (germline): SGHTA, FQGTGA. Unmatched junction bases numbered 8, after V lost 0 bases and J lost 3 bases. CDR3 DNA: TGTGCCAGCAGCTTAACATTCGGACAGGTTTCCAATCAGCCCCAGCATTTT. It specifies CASSLTFGQVSNQPQHF.

The V gene is TRBV6-1, the J gene TRBJ2-3; 8 nucleotides agree with TRBD2. V lost 2 bases, J lost 5 bases, and 6 bases stayed unmatched. Per the germline V gene, CDR1 is MNHNS and CDR2 is SASEGT. This CDR3 spans 15 amino acids. The CDR3 DNA follows: TGTGCCAGCAGTGAAAAAGTCCTAGCGGGAGATACGCAGTATTTT. Its translation: CASSEKVLAGDTQYF.

The chain joins TRBV7-9 to TRBJ2-1; D might be TRBD2 (6 bases). V shed 5 bases and J shed 5 bases, with 10 bases lying between them. This CDR3 spans 13 amino acids. CDR1 and CDR2 (germline): SEHNR, FQNEAQ (reference sequence). The CDR3 loop reads CASSMGLHNEQFF. The CDR3 DNA reads TGTGCCAGCAGCATGGGACTCCACAATGAGCAGTTCTTC.

J is TRBJ1-1 and V is TRBV28; 7 bases map to TRBD1. CDR1 is MDHEN and CDR2 is SYDVKM in the germline V gene. V trimming: 6 bases; J trimming: 1 base; junction bases outside the gene matches: 11. This CDR3 has 16 residues. Here the CDR3 DNA reads TGTGCCAGCAGCGGCCCCAGGGGGACAAAGAACACTGAAGCTTTCTTT. Its translation is CASSGPRGTKNTEAFF.

This clonotype was detected a few times. The V gene is TRBV18, the J gene TRBJ2-3; 11 nucleotides align to TRBD2. The germline CDR1 and CDR2 sequences are KGHSH and LQKENI. V lost 6 bases, J lost 6 bases, and 8 bases stayed unmatched. The CDR3 totals 15 residues. In nucleotides, the CDR3 is TGTGCCAGCTCTCCGGGACTAGCGGCTCGGGATACGCAGTATTTT. This translates into CASSPGLAARDTQYF.

The genes are TRBV18 and TRBJ2-5; D unclear. CDR1 is KGHSH and CDR2 is LQKENI in the germline V gene. The V gene lost 0 bases and the J gene lost 5 bases, with 7 bases spanning the gap. The CDR3 covers 13 residues. DNA for the CDR3: TGTGCCAGCTCACCACCGTATAACGAGACCCAGTACTTC. Protein sequence: CASSPPYNETQYF.

This clonotype turned up a few times. The J gene is TRBJ2-1, the V gene TRBV6-5; the D gene is possibly TRBD2 (5 bases). This CDR3 region has 14 residues. The V end lost 4 bases, the J end lost 8 bases, and 15 bases lay between the germline ends. Germline values: CDR1 MNHEY, CDR2 SVGAGI. CDR3 coding DNA: TGTGCCAGCAGTTCTTTTAATCTAGCTCATGAGCAGTTCTTC. Its protein is CASSSFNLAHEQFF.

The CDR3 nucleotides are TGTGCCACCCAAACTAGCGGAGGGAACACCGGGGAGCTGTTTTTT. Its translation is CATQTSGGNTGELFF. V is TRBV24-1 and J is TRBJ2-2; 8 bases fit TRBD2. The V gene's germline CDR1 is KGHDR and CDR2 SFDVKD. The CDR3 sequence is 15 residues long. V gave up 9 bases and J gave up 1 base; unmatched junction bases: 6.

The chain employs TRBV11-2 and TRBJ2-2; D unclear. The germline V and J ends were trimmed by 0 bases and 8 bases, with 4 bases remaining between them. The CDR3 sequence is 12 residues long. Germline CDR1 reads SGHAT; CDR2 reads FQNNGV. Here the CDR3 reads CASSLDWGELFF. CDR3 sequence (DNA): TGTGCCAGCAGCTTAGATTGGGGGGAGCTGTTTTTT.